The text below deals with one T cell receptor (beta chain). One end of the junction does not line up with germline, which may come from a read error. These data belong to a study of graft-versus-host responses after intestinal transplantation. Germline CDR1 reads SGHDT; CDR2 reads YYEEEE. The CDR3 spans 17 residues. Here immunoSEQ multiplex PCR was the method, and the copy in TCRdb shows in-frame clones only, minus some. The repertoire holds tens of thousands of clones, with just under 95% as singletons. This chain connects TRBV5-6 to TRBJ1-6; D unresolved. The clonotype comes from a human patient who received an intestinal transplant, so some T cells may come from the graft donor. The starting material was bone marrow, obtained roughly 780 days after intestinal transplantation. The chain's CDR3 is CASSFFPHLGGISSLHF. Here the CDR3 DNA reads TGTGCCAGCAGCTTTTTTCCCCACCTTGGAGGTATTTCATCCCTCCACTTT. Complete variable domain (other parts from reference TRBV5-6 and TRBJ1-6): DAGVTQSPTHLIKTRGQQVTLRCSPKSGHDTVSWYQQALGQGPQFIFQYYEEEERQRGNFPDRFSGHQFPNYSSELNVNALLLGDSALYLCASSFFPHLGGISSLHFGNGTRLTVT.